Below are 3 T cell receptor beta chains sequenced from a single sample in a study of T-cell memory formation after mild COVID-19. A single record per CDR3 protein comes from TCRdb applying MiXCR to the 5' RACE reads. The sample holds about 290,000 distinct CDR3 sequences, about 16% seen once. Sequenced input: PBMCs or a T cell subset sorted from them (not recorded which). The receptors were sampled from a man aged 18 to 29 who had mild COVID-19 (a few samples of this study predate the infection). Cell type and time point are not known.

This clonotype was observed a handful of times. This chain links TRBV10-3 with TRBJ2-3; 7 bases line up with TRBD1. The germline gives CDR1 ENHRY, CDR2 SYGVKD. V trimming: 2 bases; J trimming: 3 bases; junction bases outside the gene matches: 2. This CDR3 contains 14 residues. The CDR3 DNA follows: TGTGCCATCAGTGAGAAACAGGGGACAGATACGCAGTATTTT. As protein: CAISEKQGTDTQYF.

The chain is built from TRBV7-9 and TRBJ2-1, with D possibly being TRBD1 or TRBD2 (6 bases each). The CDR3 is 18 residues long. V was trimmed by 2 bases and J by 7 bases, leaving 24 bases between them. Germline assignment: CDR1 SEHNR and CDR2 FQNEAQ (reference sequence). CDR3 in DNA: TGTGCCAGCAGCTTATCGCTGGCGTGGAGGGGGGAGACGAATGAGCAGTTCTTC. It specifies CASSLSLAWRGETNEQFF. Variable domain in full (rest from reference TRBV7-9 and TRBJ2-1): DTGVSQNPRHKITKRGQNVTFRCDPISEHNRLYWYRQTLGQGPEFLTYFQNEAQLEKSRLLSDRFSAERPKGSFSTLEIQRTEQGDSAMYLCASSLSLAWRGETNEQFFGPGTRLTVL.

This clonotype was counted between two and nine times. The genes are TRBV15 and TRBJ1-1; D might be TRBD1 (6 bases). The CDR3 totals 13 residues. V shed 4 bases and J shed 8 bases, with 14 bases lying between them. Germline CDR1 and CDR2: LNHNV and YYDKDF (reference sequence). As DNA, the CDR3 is TGTGCCACCAGCATTCAGACAGGCTCCGAAGCTTTCTTT. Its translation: CATSIQTGSEAFF. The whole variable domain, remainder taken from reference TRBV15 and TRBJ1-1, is DAMVIQNPRYQVTQFGKPVTLSCSQTLNHNVMYWYQQKSSQAPKLLFHYYDKDFNNEADTPDNFQSRRPNTSFCFLDIRSPGLGDTAMYLCATSIQTGSEAFFGQGTRLTVV.